The clone carrying this T cell receptor beta chain was seen repeatedly, ten times or more. Antigen specificity is unknown. The entry originates in a study of T cells in Graves' hyperthyroidism and ophthalmopathy. Study-level information: Peripheral blood was acquired at first diagnosis, ahead of any therapy whatsoever. Study-wide results and limits: Most thyroid clonotypes that were expanded above 0.001 also turned up in blood.

RNA transcripts provided the source from which TCR beta CDR3 regions were amplified. In the first-round RT-PCR of the TCR CDR3, the HTBI primer set was used. TCRdb recomputed calls from the multiplex PCR reads with MiXCR, one row per CDR3 protein. This table holds around 440,000 distinct CDR3 sequences, around a sixth found once. Stable Graves' hyperthyroidism meant no ophthalmopathy progression within 18 months. Germline V gives CDR1 MNHNS, CDR2 SASEGT. V lost 8 bases and J 3 bases, leaving 11 bases between the germline ends. This CDR3 comprises 13 residues. Material for sequencing was blood. This receptor was identified in a young woman with Graves' hyperthyroidism. The chain couples TRBV6-1 to TRBJ2-1; D may be TRBD2 (5 bases). In nucleotides, the CDR3 is TGTGCCAGCGGGAAGGAGGTCTACAATGAGCAGTTCTTC. Protein product: CASGKEVYNEQFF.